Listed below are T cell receptor beta chains from one sample, sequenced in a study of lymphopenia after photon versus proton radiotherapy. Sequencing was performed with immunoSEQ multiplex PCR; in TCRdb, only in-frame clones are kept and a portion is missing. The sample consists of 6,500 or so clones, roughly 92% of them appearing once. The material sequenced was peripheral blood, taken from a patient treated with photon-based radiotherapy. The receptors come from a man aged 55 to 70 with cholangiocarcinoma. CDR3s include the opening cysteine and the closing phenylalanine or tryptophan. Fields, in order: J gene, clone size, V gene, D gene, CDR3 protein, CDR3 DNA. A D gene is named only where the DNA matches it firmly. Size values are once, few and many counts, or a class for expanded clones, and some rows have none.

J: TRBJ1-1; size: NA; V: TRBV10-3; D: TRBD1; CDR3: CAISEPGRRTGGNTEAFF; DNA: TGTGCCATCAGTGAACCGGGAAGGAGGACAGGGGGGAACACTGAAGCTTTCTTT
J: TRBJ1-2; size: NA; V: TRBV30; D: TRBD1; CDR3: CASYALQGEQGYTF; DNA: TGTGCCTCGTATGCACTACAGGGGGAGCAAGGCTACACCTTC
J: TRBJ2-5; size: NA; V: TRBV6-5; D: NA; CDR3: CASSRTLLQETQYF; DNA: TGTGCCAGCAGCCGTACCCTGCTCCAAGAGACCCAGTACTTC
J: TRBJ2-7; size: NA; V: TRBV19; D: NA; CDR3: CASSERQVSGEQYF; DNA: TGTGCCAGTAGTGAACGACAGGTCTCGGGCGAGCAGTACTTC
J: TRBJ1-2; size: NA; V: TRBV4-1; D: NA; CDR3: CASSRPGIGGEDGYTF; DNA: TGCGCCAGCAGTCGACCAGGGATCGGGGGCGAGGACGGCTACACCTTC
J: TRBJ2-3; size: NA; V: TRBV2; D: NA; CDR3: CASSERDTRTDTQYF; DNA: TGTGCCAGCAGTGAAAGGGACACCCGCACAGATACGCAGTATTTT
J: TRBJ2-7; size: NA; V: TRBV2; D: NA; CDR3: CATKGLQASYEQYF; DNA: TGTGCCACCAAAGGTTTACAGGCCTCCTACGAGCAGTACTTC
J: TRBJ2-5; size: few; V: TRBV4-1; D: TRBD1; CDR3: CASSQATTGGQETQYF; DNA: TGCGCCAGCAGCCAAGCCACGACAGGGGGCCAAGAGACCCAGTACTTC
J: TRBJ1-4; size: NA; V: TRBV5-1; D: NA; CDR3: CASSASAATNEKLFF; DNA: TGCGCCAGCAGCGCGTCAGCCGCAACTAATGAAAAACTGTTTTTT
J: TRBJ2-5; size: NA; V: TRBV13; D: TRBD2; CDR3: CASSLGTSVIQETQYF; DNA: TGTGCCAGCAGCTTAGGGACTAGCGTGATCCAAGAGACCCAGTACTTC
J: TRBJ2-3; size: NA; V: TRBV5-1; D: NA; CDR3: CASSSVTVDTQYF; DNA: TGCGCCAGCAGCTCCGTTACGGTAGATACGCAGTATTTT
J: TRBJ1-1; size: NA; V: TRBV11-3; D: TRBD1; CDR3: CASSPGTVPGGEAFF; DNA: TGTGCCAGCAGCCCGGGGACAGTCCCGGGTGGTGAAGCTTTCTTT
J: TRBJ2-7; size: NA; V: TRBV6-5; D: TRBD1; CDR3: CASSYSRDRASYEQYF; DNA: TGTGCCAGCAGTTACTCGCGGGACAGGGCCTCCTACGAGCAGTACTTC
J: TRBJ2-7; size: NA; V: TRBV7-9; D: NA; CDR3: CASSLGGLTYEQYF; DNA: TGTGCCAGCAGCTTGGGCGGTTTGACCTACGAGCAGTACTTC
J: TRBJ1-1; size: NA; V: TRBV4-3; D: NA; CDR3: CASSQATNTEAFF; DNA: TGCGCCAGCAGCCAAGCTACGAACACTGAAGCTTTCTTT
J: TRBJ1-1; size: NA; V: TRBV5-4; D: TRBD1; CDR3: CASSLHPTGGAEAFF; DNA: TGTGCCAGCAGCTTACACCCAACAGGGGGCGCTGAAGCTTTCTTT
J: TRBJ2-7; size: NA; V: TRBV2; D: NA; CDR3: CASKRSGWVYEQYF; DNA: TGTGCCAGCAAGCGATCGGGGTGGGTCTACGAGCAGTACTTC
J: TRBJ1-6; size: once; V: TRBV5-1; D: TRBD1; CDR3: CASSTNSGTGFPLHF; DNA: TGCGCCAGCAGCACCAACTCCGGGACAGGGTTCCCCCTCCACTTT
J: TRBJ2-3; size: NA; V: TRBV5-1; D: TRBD2; CDR3: CASSVGTTTDTQYF; DNA: TGCGCCAGCAGCGTCGGGACTACCACAGATACGCAGTATTTT
J: TRBJ1-1; size: NA; V: TRBV2; D: NA; CDR3: CASSDRRSNTEAFF; DNA: TGTGCCAGCAGTGACCGGCGGAGTAACACTGAAGCTTTCTTT
J: TRBJ1-5; size: NA; V: TRBV12-2; D: NA; CDR3: CASRLAGVGQGGNQPQHF; DNA: TGTGCAAGTCGCTTAGCGGGAGTGGGGCAGGGCGGCAATCAGCCCCAGCATTTT
J: TRBJ2-1; size: NA; V: TRBV11-3; D: TRBD2; CDR3: CASSLDGTSGGNEQFF; DNA: TGTGCCAGCAGCTTAGACGGGACTAGCGGGGGCAATGAGCAGTTCTTC
J: TRBJ1-5; size: few; V: TRBV6-5; D: NA; CDR3: CASSPDQYSNQPQHF; DNA: TGTGCCAGCAGTCCCGACCAGTATAGCAATCAGCCCCAGCATTTT
J: TRBJ2-1; size: NA; V: TRBV4-2; D: NA; CDR3: CASSGRDIHNEQFF; DNA: TGTGCCAGCAGCGGCCGGGACATTCACAATGAGCAGTTCTTC
J: TRBJ2-3; size: NA; V: TRBV9; D: NA; CDR3: CASSVEAARGTDTQYF; DNA: TGTGCCAGCAGCGTAGAGGCTGCACGCGGCACAGATACGCAGTATTTT
J: TRBJ2-7; size: NA; V: TRBV28; D: NA; CDR3: CASSPPGGRNYEQYF; DNA: TGTGCCAGCAGTCCCCCCGGGGGCAGAAACTACGAGCAGTACTTC
J: TRBJ2-3; size: NA; V: TRBV2; D: TRBD1; CDR3: CASSIQGATDTQYF; DNA: TGTGCCAGCAGTATACAGGGGGCCACAGATACGCAGTATTTT
J: TRBJ2-5; size: NA; V: TRBV27; D: NA; CDR3: CASSPLYQETQYF; DNA: TGTGCCAGCAGTCCGCTGTACCAAGAGACCCAGTACTTC
J: TRBJ1-2; size: NA; V: TRBV2; D: TRBD1; CDR3: CASIVEDRAKGYTF; DNA: TGTGCCAGCATAGTCGAGGACAGGGCCAAAGGCTACACCTTC
J: TRBJ1-4; size: NA; V: TRBV28; D: NA; CDR3: CASSFIVTGTNEKLFF; DNA: TGTGCCAGCAGTTTTATCGTGACAGGAACTAATGAAAAACTGTTTTTT
J: TRBJ1-6; size: NA; V: TRBV9; D: NA; CDR3: CASSVVGNSPLHF; DNA: TGTGCCAGCAGCGTAGTAGGCAATTCACCCCTCCACTTT
J: TRBJ2-3; size: NA; V: TRBV4-1; D: NA; CDR3: CASSQDAGQSTDTQYF; DNA: TGCGCCAGCAGCCAAGATGCGGGGCAGAGCACAGATACGCAGTATTTT
J: TRBJ2-5; size: NA; V: TRBV5-1; D: TRBD2; CDR3: CASSSLEREAGETQYF; DNA: TGCGCCAGCAGCTCCCTTGAGCGGGAGGCCGGGGAGACCCAGTACTTC
J: TRBJ2-6; size: NA; V: TRBV4-2; D: NA; CDR3: CASSESSVGAGANVLTF; DNA: TGTGCCAGCAGCGAAAGCTCGGTGGGCGCTGGGGCCAACGTCCTGACTTTC
J: TRBJ1-1; size: NA; V: TRBV27; D: TRBD1; CDR3: CASIRTGEAFF; DNA: TGTGCCAGCATCCGGACAGGGGAAGCTTTCTTT
J: TRBJ2-7; size: NA; V: TRBV6-1; D: TRBD1; CDR3: CASRTGGAYEQYF; DNA: TGTGCCAGCAGGACAGGGGGCGCCTACGAGCAGTACTTC
J: TRBJ1-4; size: NA; V: TRBV19; D: NA; CDR3: CASMGDATNEKLFF; DNA: TGTGCCAGTATGGGGGACGCAACTAATGAAAAACTGTTTTTT
J: TRBJ2-3; size: NA; V: TRBV27; D: NA; CDR3: CASSFRGGGTDTQYF; DNA: TGTGCCAGCAGTTTCAGGGGAGGGGGCACAGATACGCAGTATTTT
J: TRBJ2-2; size: NA; V: TRBV2; D: NA; CDR3: CASSELTQNTGELFF; DNA: TGTGCCAGCAGTGAATTGACCCAGAACACCGGGGAGCTGTTTTTT
J: TRBJ1-4; size: NA; V: TRBV6-6; D: TRBD1; CDR3: CASSYSTGVLDEKLFF; DNA: TGTGCCAGCAGTTACAGTACAGGGGTTTTAGATGAAAAACTGTTTTTT
J: TRBJ2-2; size: NA; V: TRBV28; D: TRBD2; CDR3: CASSLNSGMGSGELFF; DNA: TGTGCCAGCAGTCTAAATAGCGGGATGGGGTCCGGGGAGCTGTTTTTT
J: TRBJ1-5; size: NA; V: TRBV28; D: NA; CDR3: CASAQINQPQHF; DNA: TGTGCCAGCGCCCAAATCAATCAGCCCCAGCATTTT
J: TRBJ1-5; size: NA; V: TRBV12-5; D: NA; CDR3: CASGREDQPQHF; DNA: TGTGCTAGTGGCCGGGAAGATCAGCCCCAGCATTTT
J: TRBJ1-2; size: NA; V: TRBV28; D: NA; CDR3: CATSRDRGYTF; DNA: TGTGCCACCTCCCGGGACCGCGGCTACACCTTC
J: TRBJ1-3; size: NA; V: TRBV5-1; D: TRBD1; CDR3: CAITGQGKSGNTIYF; DNA: TGCGCCATCACTGGACAGGGGAAATCTGGAAACACCATATATTTT
J: TRBJ1-5; size: NA; V: TRBV28; D: NA; CDR3: CASSLVSNQPQHF; DNA: TGTGCCAGCAGTTTGGTCAGCAATCAGCCCCAGCATTTT
J: TRBJ2-2; size: NA; V: TRBV2; D: NA; CDR3: CASRGDMGTGELFF; DNA: TGTGCCAGCAGAGGGGATATGGGCACCGGGGAGCTGTTTTTT
J: TRBJ2-6; size: NA; V: TRBV19; D: NA; CDR3: CASSIALSGANVLTF; DNA: TGTGCCAGTAGTATAGCCCTCTCTGGGGCCAACGTCCTGACTTTC
J: TRBJ1-2; size: NA; V: TRBV19; D: NA; CDR3: CASSRNDGGYTF; DNA: TGTGCCAGTAGTAGGAACGATGGTGGCTACACCTTC